One T cell receptor beta chain is described in this entry. Its antigen remains unknown. The germline V and J ends were trimmed by 3 bases and 7 bases, with 9 bases remaining between them. This CDR3 has 12 residues. Germline CDR1 is KGHSH and CDR2 is LQKENI. This record belongs to a study of T cell responses to AZD1222 COVID-19 vaccine. Across the whole study: Doses given second, at about 4 or about 12 weeks, were pooled. Study conclusions and caveats: Within unmutated variant regions lay the reported targets of nearly half of spike-specific TCRs. Scientists sampled the repertoires only once the peak T cell response had passed. Donors were largely white British and mainly female; clonal diversity was possibly underestimated.

Some clones are missing from TCRdb's copy, which holds only in-frame ones; the method was immunoSEQ multiplex PCR. The data hold around 120,000 clones, with 85% to 95% observed a single time. The clonotype comes from an adult in good health. The rearrangement joins TRBV18 to TRBJ1-1; D is unresolved. The sequenced sample was peripheral blood, obtained on day 0 of AZD1222 vaccination. The CDR3 bases are TGTGCCAGCTCACCCACAGCGGGTGAAGCTTTCTTT. Translated: CASSPTAGEAFF.